This TCR beta chain was sequenced during a study of long-term antiretroviral therapy in people with HIV. Study-level background: Earliest sampling preceded the 2015 immediate-ART recommendation by about a decade.

Prior to DNA extraction, the samples held roughly 0.85-10 million cryopreserved PBMC. CDR1 ENHRY and CDR2 SYGVKD come from the germline V gene. The V gene lost 3 bases and the J gene lost 2 bases, with 13 bases spanning the gap. The CDR3 extends over 15 amino acids. They ran version v3.0 of the immunoSEQ assay at survey level. The data were produced by immunoSEQ multiplex PCR, yet TCRdb's version contains in-frame clones alone and is incomplete. The table shows 25,000 to 35,000 clones, with around 90% occurring only once. Sequencing used unsorted PBMCs, obtained 1.8 years after starting antiretroviral therapy. The receptor was derived from a woman aged 18-29 years with HIV. The chain joins TRBV10-3 to TRBJ1-2, with D tentatively TRBD1 (6 bases). The CDR3 DNA is TGTGCCATCAGTGATTTGGGGGGCACGAACTATGGCTACACCTTC. Amino acids: CAISDLGGTNYGYTF.